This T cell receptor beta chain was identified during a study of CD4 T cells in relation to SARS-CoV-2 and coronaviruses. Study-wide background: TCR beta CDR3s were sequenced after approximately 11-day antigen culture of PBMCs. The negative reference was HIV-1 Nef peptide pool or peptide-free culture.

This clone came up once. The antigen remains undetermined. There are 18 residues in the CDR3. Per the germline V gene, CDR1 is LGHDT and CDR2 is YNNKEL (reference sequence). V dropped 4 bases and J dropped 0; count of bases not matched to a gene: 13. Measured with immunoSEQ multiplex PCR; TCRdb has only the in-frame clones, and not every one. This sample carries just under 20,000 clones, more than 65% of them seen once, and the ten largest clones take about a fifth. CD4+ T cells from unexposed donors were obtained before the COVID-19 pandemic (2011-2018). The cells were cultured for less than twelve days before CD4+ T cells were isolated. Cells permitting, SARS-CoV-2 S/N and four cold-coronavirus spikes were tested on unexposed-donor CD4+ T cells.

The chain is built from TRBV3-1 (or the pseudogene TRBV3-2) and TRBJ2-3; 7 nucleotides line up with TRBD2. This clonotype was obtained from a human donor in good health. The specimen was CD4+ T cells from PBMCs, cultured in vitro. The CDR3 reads CASSPGAPEAGSTDTQYF. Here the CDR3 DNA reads TGTGCCAGCAGCCCAGGAGCCCCGGAAGCGGGAAGCACAGATACGCAGTATTTT.